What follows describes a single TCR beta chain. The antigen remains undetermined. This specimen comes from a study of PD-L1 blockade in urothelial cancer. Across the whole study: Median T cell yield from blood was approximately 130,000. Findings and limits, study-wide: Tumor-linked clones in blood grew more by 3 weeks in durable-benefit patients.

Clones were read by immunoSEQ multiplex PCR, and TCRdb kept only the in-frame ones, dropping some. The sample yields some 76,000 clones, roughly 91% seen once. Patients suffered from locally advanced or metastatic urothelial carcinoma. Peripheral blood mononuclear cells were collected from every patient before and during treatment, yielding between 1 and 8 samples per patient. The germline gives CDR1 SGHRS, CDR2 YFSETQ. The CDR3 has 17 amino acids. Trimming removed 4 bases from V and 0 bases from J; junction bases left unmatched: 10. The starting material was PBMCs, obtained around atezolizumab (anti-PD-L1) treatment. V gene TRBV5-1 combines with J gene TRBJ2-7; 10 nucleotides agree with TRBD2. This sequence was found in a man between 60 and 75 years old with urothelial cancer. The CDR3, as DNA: TGCGCCAGCAGCGTAAACCCTAGCGGGGGAATCTCCTACGAGCAGTACTTC. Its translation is CASSVNPSGGISYEQYF. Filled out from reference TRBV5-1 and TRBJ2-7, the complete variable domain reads KAGVTQTPRYLIKTRGQQVTLSCSPISGHRSVSWYQQTPGQGLQFLFEYFSETQRNKGNFPGRFSGRQFSNSRSEMNVSTLELGDSALYLCASSVNPSGGISYEQYFGPGTRLTVT.